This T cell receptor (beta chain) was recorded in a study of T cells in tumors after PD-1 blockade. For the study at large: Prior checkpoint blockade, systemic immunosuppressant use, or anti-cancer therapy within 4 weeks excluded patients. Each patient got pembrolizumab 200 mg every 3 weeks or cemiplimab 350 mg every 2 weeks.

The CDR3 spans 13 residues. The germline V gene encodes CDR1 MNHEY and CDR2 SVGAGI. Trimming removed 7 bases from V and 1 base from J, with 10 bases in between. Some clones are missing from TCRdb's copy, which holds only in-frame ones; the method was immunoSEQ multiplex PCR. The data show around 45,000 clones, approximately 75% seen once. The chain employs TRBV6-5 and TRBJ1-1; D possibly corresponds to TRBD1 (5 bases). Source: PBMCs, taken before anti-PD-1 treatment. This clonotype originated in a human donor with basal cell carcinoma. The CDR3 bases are TGTGCCAGCAATCGACAGAAGAACACTGAAGCTTTCTTT. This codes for CASNRQKNTEAFF.